These 28 T cell receptor beta chains were all obtained from the same sample, sequenced in a study of T-cell reconstitution after alpha-beta-depleted transplantation in children. The TCRbeta library incorporated unique molecular identifiers. TCRdb re-called the PCR reads through MiXCR, storing one row per CDR3 protein. The sample includes about 240,000 distinct CDR3 sequences, roughly a quarter seen only once; the top ten take less than 3.5%. The specimen comprised PBMCs, sampled before TCRalphabeta/CD19-depleted stem cell transplant. These receptors all come from a girl under 10 years old with Fanconi anemia, due to receive a stem cell transplant.

This clonotype was seen at least ten times. The V and J genes are TRBV29-1 and TRBJ2-1; 11 positions agree with TRBD2. Germline CDR1 reads SQVTM; CDR2 reads ANQGSEA. CDR3 length equals 16 residues. Unmatched junction bases numbered 12, after V lost 2 bases and J lost 9 bases. This CDR3 reads CSVEKTGVAGGSEQFF. The CDR3 nucleotides are TGCAGCGTTGAAAAGACTGGAGTAGCGGGAGGGAGTGAGCAGTTCTTC.

This clonotype has more than one count but fewer than ten. V is TRBV9 and J is TRBJ2-2, with unresolved D. The CDR3 contains 11 residues. The V end was cut by 7 bases, the J end by 6 bases, with 7 bases between. Germline loops: CDR1 SGDLS, CDR2 YYNGEE. CDR3 nucleotides: TGTGCCAGCCACAGCTCCGGGGAGCTGTTTTTT. Residues: CASHSSGELFF.

This clonotype was recorded a few times. The V call is TRBV2, the J call TRBJ2-5; 7 nucleotides match TRBD2. CDR1 SNHLY and CDR2 FYNNEI come from the germline V gene. This CDR3 has 13 residues. Trimming at V came to 4 bases and at J to 5 bases, leaving 4 bases not matched to a gene. CDR3 in amino acids: CASSAREGETQYF. CDR3 DNA: TGTGCCAGCAGTGCAAGGGAGGGGGAGACCCAGTACTTC.

The rearrangement joins TRBV18 to TRBJ2-7; a possible D gene is TRBD2 (5 bases). Germline loops: CDR1 KGHSH, CDR2 LQKENI. V lost 0 bases and J lost 5, with 17 bases in between. The CDR3 is made up of 16 amino acids. CDR3 nucleotide sequence: TGTGCCAGCTCACCACCGGGGTCCATTAGGGAGAACGAGCAGTACTTC. Protein product: CASSPPGSIRENEQYF.

This chain joins TRBV5-1 and TRBJ2-5, with 12 nucleotides matching TRBD2. V shed 0 bases, J shed 4 bases, and the junction held 10 bases outside the gene matches. Germline V gene sequence: CDR1 SGHRS, CDR2 YFSETQ. The CDR3 spans 18 residues. The CDR3, as DNA: TGCGCCAGCAGCTTGGCCCTAGCGGGGGGGCGATCGGGAGAGACCCAGTACTTC. Protein product: CASSLALAGGRSGETQYF.

The sample holds many counts of this clonotype. The chain couples TRBV9 to TRBJ1-1; 9 bases are shared with TRBD1. The CDR3 has 14 residues. After removal of 3 bases from V and 4 bases from J, the junction contained 4 bases not matched to a gene. Germline V gene data show CDR1 as SGDLS and CDR2 as YYNGEE. CDR3 coding DNA: TGTGCCAGCAGCGCCGGACAGGGGACCACTGAAGCTTTCTTT. It translates to CASSAGQGTTEAFF.

Concerning this clonotype: An end of the junction does not agree with germline; a read error may underlie this. The rearrangement joins TRBV29-1 to TRBJ2-1, with 10 bases that match TRBD2. The length of the CDR3 is 14 residues. Looked up from germline, CDR1 is SQVTM and CDR2 is ANQGSEA. The DNA for the CDR3 is TGCAGCGTTGATATAGCGGGAGGCCCCAATGGGCAGTTCTTC. This translates into CSVDIAGGPNGQFF.

The chain has TRBV5-1 and TRBJ1-2, with D possibly matching TRBD1 (5 bases). V was pared by 5 bases and J by 8 bases, with 22 bases between. Germline V gene sequence: CDR1 SGHRS, CDR2 YFSETQ. This CDR3 contains 15 residues. The CDR3 here is CASSERVQGISGYTF. In DNA, the CDR3 is TGCGCCAGCAGTGAACGCGTCCAGGGCATCTCAGGCTACACCTTC. The full variable domain, in which reference TRBV5-1 and TRBJ1-2 provide the parts outside the CDR3, is KAGVTQTPRYLIKTRGQQVTLSCSPISGHRSVSWYQQTPGQGLQFLFEYFSETQRNKGNFPGRFSGRQFSNSRSEMNVSTLELGDSALYLCASSERVQGISGYTFGSGTRLTVV.

This chain joins TRBV29-1 and TRBJ2-1; 8 nucleotides line up with TRBD1. Germline V gene sequence: CDR1 SQVTM, CDR2 ANQGSEA. The CDR3 loop spans 12 amino acids. Trimming removed 7 bases from V and 2 bases from J; junction bases left unmatched: 1. CDR3 amino acids: CSGQGTYNEQFF. CDR3 bases: TGCAGCGGACAGGGGACCTACAATGAGCAGTTCTTC.

This clonotype showed up many times. At one end the junction does not follow the germline gene, possibly because of a read error. J is TRBJ2-5 and V is TRBV12-3 or TRBV12-4; no clear D. This CDR3 has 11 residues. The CDR3 DNA follows: TGTGCCAGCAGTTTATCCCTAGAGATTTCCTTC. It translates to CASSLSLEISF.

This clonotype was recorded many times. The chain combines TRBV9 with TRBJ2-7, with a tentative D call TRBD1 (6 bases). Germline CDR1 reads SGDLS; CDR2 reads YYNGEE. Trimming took 7 bases from V and 1 from J, leaving 15 bases between them. The CDR3 totals 14 residues. CDR3 DNA sequence: TGTGCCAGCGGCCCTCAAGGGACATCCTACGAGCAGTACTTC. Protein: CASGPQGTSYEQYF. Full variable domain (remainder filled in from reference TRBV9 and TRBJ2-7): DSGVTQTPKHLITATGQRVTLRCSPRSGDLSVYWYQQSLDQGLQFLIQYYNGEERAKGNILERFSAQQFPDLHSELNLSSLELGDSALYFCASGPQGTSYEQYFGPGTRLTVT.

This clonotype appeared a single time. This chain links TRBV24-1 with TRBJ2-1, with 13 bases fitting TRBD2. This CDR3 comprises 16 residues. The germline gives CDR1 KGHDR, CDR2 SFDVKD. The V segment lost 6 bases and the J segment 6 bases; nucleotides outside the gene matches: 7. CDR3 DNA: TGTGCCACCAGTTCTAGGACTAGCGGGAGAAGCAATGAGCAGTTCTTC. Translation: CATSSRTSGRSNEQFF.

V usage is TRBV29-1 and J usage is TRBJ2-2; either TRBD1 or TRBD2 may supply D (5 bases each). Per germline, CDR1 SQVTM and CDR2 ANQGSEA. V lost 3 bases, J lost 1 base, and 15 bases lay in between. The CDR3 covers 16 residues. For the CDR3, the DNA is TGCAGCGTTGAGGAAACAGGAGGATTGAACACCGGGGAGCTGTTTTTT. As protein: CSVEETGGLNTGELFF.

This clonotype was counted ten times or more. The rearrangement links TRBV30 to TRBJ2-1; 7 bases align to TRBD2. CDR3 length equals 13 residues. The germline gives CDR1 GTSNPN, CDR2 SVGIG (reference sequence). V lost 2 bases to trimming and J lost 5 bases; unmatched junction nucleotides: 3. The DNA for the CDR3 is TGTGCCTGGAGTCCCGGGGGGAACAATGAGCAGTTCTTC. This gives the protein CAWSPGGNNEQFF.

The chain carries TRBV4-2 and TRBJ2-5, with 7 bases aligning to TRBD1. This CDR3 comprises 15 residues. V lost 0 bases, J lost 2 bases, and 3 bases stayed unmatched. Germline CDR1 reads LGHNA; CDR2 reads YNFKEQ. The CDR3 DNA reads TGTGCCAGCAGCCAAGATACGGGACAGCAAGAGACCCAGTACTTC. It specifies CASSQDTGQQETQYF.

This clonotype was found a few times. The J gene is TRBJ2-7, the V gene TRBV28; 10 bases are shared with TRBD2. The germline V gene has CDR1 MDHEN and CDR2 SYDVKM. The CDR3 totals 14 residues. V trimming: 7 bases; J trimming: 5 bases; junction bases outside the gene matches: 8. CDR3 loop: CASTLAGVNNEQYF. The CDR3 bases are TGTGCCAGCACTCTAGCGGGGGTTAACAACGAGCAGTACTTC.

This clonotype has more than one count but fewer than ten. The chain recombines TRBV20-1 with TRBJ2-3; 8 positions agree with TRBD1. Trimming at V came to 3 bases and at J to 6 bases, leaving 14 bases not matched to a gene. The CDR3 spans 16 residues. Germline CDR1 is DFQATT and CDR2 is SNEGSKA (reference sequence). CDR3 DNA: TGCAGTGCTAGGATGAATGGACAGGGTCAAAGGGATACGCAGTATTTT. Translation gives CSARMNGQGQRDTQYF.

This clonotype was seen at least ten times. The chain carries TRBV29-1 and TRBJ2-7, with 7 nucleotides matching TRBD2. The CDR3 sequence is 15 residues long. The germline CDR1 and CDR2 sequences are SQVTM and ANQGSEA. V shed 4 bases, J shed 2 bases, and the junction held 11 bases outside the gene matches. This chain's CDR3 is CSVGQRGPSPYEQYF. The CDR3 DNA reads as TGCAGCGTTGGACAGCGGGGTCCCAGTCCCTACGAGCAGTACTTC.

This clonotype was picked up a small number of times. The CDR3 region is CSARAGTSGRAYEQYF. CDR3 bases: TGCAGTGCTAGAGCCGGAACTAGCGGGAGGGCCTACGAGCAGTACTTC. The chain has TRBV20-1 and TRBJ2-7, with 13 bases aligning to TRBD2. The V and J ends lost 1 base and 2 bases, in that order; junction bases with no gene match: 5. The CDR3 runs to 16 residues. Germline V gene data show CDR1 as DFQATT and CDR2 as SNEGSKA (reference sequence).

J is TRBJ2-5 and V is TRBV6-4; a weak D match, TRBD2 (6 bases). Germline V gene sequence: CDR1 MRHNA, CDR2 SNTAGT. Trimming shortened V by 7 bases and J by 3 bases, and 24 bases separated the two germline ends. The CDR3 has 17 amino acids. This CDR3 reads CASTIMRSSGLKETQYF. CDR3 nucleotides: TGTGCCAGCACTATCATGAGGTCGTCGGGACTTAAAGAGACCCAGTACTTC.

This clonotype was seen at least ten times. CDR3 loop: CASSYFRTRITSSGNTIYF. The CDR3 DNA follows: TGTGCCAGCAGTTACTTCCGGACACGGATCACCTCCTCTGGAAACACCATATATTTT. The chain joins TRBV6-2 or TRBV6-3 to TRBJ1-3; tentative D call: TRBD1 (5 bases). Looked up from germline, CDR1 is MNHEY and CDR2 is SVGEGT. With 1 base removed from V and 0 bases from J, the gap between germline ends came to 19 bases. The CDR3 extends over 19 amino acids.

The chain combines TRBV12-3 or TRBV12-4 with TRBJ2-6; D is unclear. With 1 base removed from V and 0 bases from J, the gap between germline ends came to 10 bases. The length of the CDR3 is 17 residues. The CDR3 loop reads CASSLGVVPSGANVLTF. DNA of the CDR3: TGTGCCAGCAGTTTAGGAGTTGTCCCCTCTGGGGCCAACGTCCTGACTTTC.

This clonotype has ten or more counts. This chain connects TRBV5-1 to TRBJ2-7; TRBD1 aligns across 9 bases. V trimming: 0 bases; J trimming: 10 bases; junction bases outside the gene matches: 8. Per germline, CDR1 SGHRS and CDR2 YFSETQ. This CDR3 has 14 amino acids. The CDR3 DNA reads as TGCGCCAGCAGCTTGGAACCGGGACAGGGATCCCAGTACTTC. It yields the protein CASSLEPGQGSQYF. Full variable domain (remainder filled in from reference TRBV5-1 and TRBJ2-7): KAGVTQTPRYLIKTRGQQVTLSCSPISGHRSVSWYQQTPGQGLQFLFEYFSETQRNKGNFPGRFSGRQFSNSRSEMNVSTLELGDSALYLCASSLEPGQGSQYFGPGTRLTVT.

This clonotype appeared many times. V and J are TRBV3-1 and TRBJ2-1; TRBD2 aligns across 15 bases. Trimming took 4 bases from V and 6 from J; bases not matched to a gene: 7. CDR3 length: 17 amino acids. Germline CDR1 is LGHDT and CDR2 is YNNKEL (reference sequence). CDR3 sequence reads: CASSLGTSGGRRNEQFF. The CDR3 nucleotides read TGTGCCAGCAGCCTTGGGACTAGCGGGGGGCGACGCAATGAGCAGTTCTTC.

The rearrangement links TRBV3-1 to TRBJ2-7; no definite D call. The CDR3 length is 13 residues. Per germline, CDR1 LGHDT and CDR2 YNNKEL (reference sequence). V was clipped by 10 bases and J by 0 bases, with 13 bases between them. CDR3 bases: TGTGCCACCACATCGGCCAGCTCCTACGAGCAGTACTTC. It codes for CATTSASSYEQYF.

At least ten counts were recorded for this clonotype. V gene TRBV29-1 combines with J gene TRBJ2-5; D is possibly TRBD1 (5 bases). Germline values: CDR1 SQVTM, CDR2 ANQGSEA. Trimming pared 0 bases from V and 0 bases from J, leaving 11 bases between. The CDR3 totals 15 residues. As DNA, the CDR3 is TGCAGCGTTGAAGATATGGACACCTACCAAGAGACCCAGTACTTC. It yields the protein CSVEDMDTYQETQYF.

This clonotype has only a few counts. The chain combines TRBV12-3 or TRBV12-4 with TRBJ2-3; 13 nucleotides match TRBD2. V was clipped by 6 bases and J by 2 bases; unmatched bases: 5. The CDR3 has 16 residues. The CDR3 is CASRPGLAGDTDTQYF. In DNA, the CDR3 is TGTGCCAGCAGACCCGGACTAGCGGGAGACACAGATACGCAGTATTTT.

This chain connects TRBV7-2 to TRBJ1-2; D is ambiguous. CDR1 is SGHTA and CDR2 is FQGNSA in the germline V gene. The CDR3 is 12 residues long. V lost 5 bases and J 5 bases, leaving 9 bases between the germline ends. CDR3 protein: CASSAVRYGYTF. The CDR3 DNA is TGTGCCAGCAGCGCCGTGAGGTATGGCTACACCTTC.